This T cell receptor (beta chain) originates from a study of blood T cell repertoires in COVID-19. Study information: Spain, Italy and the United States supplied samples that represented acute and convalescent COVID-19. From T cells, B-cell-depleted T cells, or PBMCs came the material, which was cDNA or gDNA.

Original methodology: Reference gene primer amplification gave estimated nucleated cell counts. Generated by immunoSEQ multiplex PCR, the TCRdb table keeps only in-frame clones and is missing some. From that table come the V and J calls and clone size; the DNA was used to work out D and trimming. The data contain about 79,000 clones, 80% to 90% of them singletons. The TCR sequence derives from a man aged 65 to 85 with active or convalescent COVID-19. Sequenced material: peripheral blood.

The DNA of the CDR3 is TGTGCCAGCAGCTTAGATGCCTATTACAATGAGCAGTTCTTC. This codes for CASSLDAYYNEQFF. The chain employs TRBV11-3 and TRBJ2-1; D is unresolved. V was clipped by 0 bases and J by 4 bases, with 7 bases between them. The germline gives CDR1 SGHNT, CDR2 YENEEA. The CDR3 totals 14 residues.